Detailed here is one T cell receptor (beta chain). MiXCR, run by TCRdb on the RT-PCR reads, gives a single entry per CDR3 protein. The sample contains more than 600,000 distinct CDR3 sequences, 14% of which appear only once. The CDR3 totals 12 residues. V was shortened by 1 base and J by 5 bases, with 5 bases between the two germline ends. Germline CDR1 is SNHLY and CDR2 is FYNNEI. The sample was memory CD4+ T cells from blood. The source is a female donor in good health, serving as a healthy control. The chain has TRBV2 and TRBJ1-2; D remains unclear. The CDR3, as DNA: TGTGCCAGCAGTGAAGGGGAATATGGCTACACCTTC. This sequence encodes CASSEGEYGYTF.